The clone carrying this TCR beta chain was seen only once. Germline V CDR1 and CDR2: SEHNR, FQNEAQ (reference sequence). Trimming pared 1 base from V and 5 bases from J, leaving 8 bases between. The CDR3 extends over 13 amino acids. TCRdb re-derived calls from the 5' RACE reads in MiXCR, one entry per CDR3 protein. The repertoire holds about 33,000 distinct CDR3 sequences, roughly 21% seen once, with roughly 1.4% in the top ten. This sample stems from a study of T-cell memory formation after mild COVID-19. This chain links TRBV7-9 with TRBJ1-1; D remains unclear. The origin of this receptor is an adult who had mild COVID-19 (a few samples of this study predate the infection). Cell type and time point are not known. The sample taken for sequencing was PBMCs or a T cell subset sorted from them (not recorded which). This CDR3 reads CASSLGVSTEAFF. In nucleotides, the CDR3 is TGTGCCAGCAGCTTAGGCGTTTCGACTGAAGCTTTCTTT.